This T cell receptor beta chain came from a study of blood T cell repertoires in COVID-19. Study at large: The United States, Italy and Spain provided the acute and convalescent COVID-19 samples. PBMCs, B-cell-depleted T cells, or T cells were the source of the cDNA or gDNA that made up the material.

Germline-derived CDR1 and CDR2 are SGHTA and FQGNSA. V lost 5 bases, J lost 4 bases, and 7 bases stayed unmatched. The CDR3 runs to 14 residues. Sequenced by immunoSEQ multiplex PCR; TCRdb stores in-frame clones only, minus some. The sample includes roughly 400,000 clones, over 75% of them seen just once. Participants' own reports of clinical history determined their cohort assignment. The sequence was obtained from a woman under 30 who had been exposed to COVID-19. Specimen: PBMCs or T cells enriched from blood (not recorded which). The chain has TRBV7-2 and TRBJ1-2, with 7 bases lining up with TRBD1. CDR3 DNA sequence: TGTGCCAGCAGCAACACTCAGGGGGGCTATGGCTACACCTTC. It specifies CASSNTQGGYGYTF.